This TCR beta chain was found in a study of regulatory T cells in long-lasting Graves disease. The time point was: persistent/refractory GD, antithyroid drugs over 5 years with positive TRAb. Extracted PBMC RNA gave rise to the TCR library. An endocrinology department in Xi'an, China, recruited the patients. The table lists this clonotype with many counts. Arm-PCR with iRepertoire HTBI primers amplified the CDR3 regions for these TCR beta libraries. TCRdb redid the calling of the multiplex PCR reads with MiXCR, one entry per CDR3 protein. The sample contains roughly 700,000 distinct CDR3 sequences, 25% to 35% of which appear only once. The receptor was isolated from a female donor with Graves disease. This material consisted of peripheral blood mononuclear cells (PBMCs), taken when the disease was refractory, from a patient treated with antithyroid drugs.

CDR3 region: CASSGTSGSSEQYF. The CDR3 DNA is TGTGCCAGCAGTGGGACTAGCGGGAGCAGCGAGCAGTACTTC. The rearrangement joins TRBV2 to TRBJ2-7; TRBD2 aligns across 13 bases. Germline CDR1 is SNHLY and CDR2 is FYNNEI. Losses at the gene ends were 4 bases for V and 6 bases for J; bases not matched to a gene: 3. The CDR3 sequence is 14 residues long.